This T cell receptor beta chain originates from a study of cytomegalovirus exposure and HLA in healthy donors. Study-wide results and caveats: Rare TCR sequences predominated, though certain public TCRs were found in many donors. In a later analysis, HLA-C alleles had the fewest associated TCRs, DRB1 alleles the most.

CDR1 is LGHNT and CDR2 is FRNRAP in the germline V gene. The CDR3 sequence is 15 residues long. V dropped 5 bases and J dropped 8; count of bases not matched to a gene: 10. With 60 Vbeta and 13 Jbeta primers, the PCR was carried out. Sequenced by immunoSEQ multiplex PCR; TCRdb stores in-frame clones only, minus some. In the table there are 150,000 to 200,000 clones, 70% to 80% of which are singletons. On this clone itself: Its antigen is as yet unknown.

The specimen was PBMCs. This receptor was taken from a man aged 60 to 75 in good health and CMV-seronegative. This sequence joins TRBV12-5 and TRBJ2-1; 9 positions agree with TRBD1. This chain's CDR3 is CASGPWDRALDEQFF. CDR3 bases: TGTGCTAGTGGTCCCTGGGACAGGGCTTTGGATGAGCAGTTCTTC.